This is a list of T cell receptor beta chains from one sample in a study of ipilimumab plus nivolumab after autologous stem cell transplantation. Using immunoSEQ multiplex PCR, the repertoire was profiled, and TCRdb retains in-frame clones only, with some absent. This sample has roughly 2,400 clones, with 85% to 95% found just once. Specimen: PBMCs, collected in a trial of ipilimumab plus nivolumab as post-transplant consolidation. The receptors come from a male donor with primary mediastinal lymphoma. CDR3s include the opening cysteine and the closing phenylalanine or tryptophan. A D gene is named only where the DNA matches it firmly. The listing skips clone size in some rows; elsewhere it reads once, few, many or a size class.

clone_size j_call d_call v_call cdr3_aa cdr3_nt
. TRBJ2-1 . TRBV5-1 CASSLATGEGDGYNEQFF TGCGCCAGCAGCTTGGCCACGGGTGAGGGGGATGGGTACAATGAGCAGTTCTTC
. TRBJ2-5 TRBD1 TRBV14 CASSQLGQGRKETQYF TGTGCCAGCAGCCAACTGGGACAGGGGCGGAAAGAGACCCAGTACTTC
. TRBJ2-7 . TRBV30 CAWSVRRLLRYEQYF TGTGCCTGGAGTGTACGAAGACTCCTCAGGTACGAGCAGTACTTC
. TRBJ1-3 . TRBV7-6 CASSSWGPSGNTIYF TGTGCCAGCAGCTCTTGGGGCCCCTCTGGAAACACCATATATTTT
. TRBJ2-7 . TRBV11-2 CASSLEGPPPYEQYF TGTGCCAGCAGCTTGGAAGGGCCCCCCCCCTACGAGCAGTACTTC
. TRBJ2-1 TRBD2 TRBV6-6 CASSHGLAIYNEQFF TGTGCCAGCAGCCACGGACTAGCGATCTACAATGAGCAGTTCTTC
once TRBJ1-5 . TRBV6-1 CASSENSPGNGQPQHF TGTGCCAGCAGTGAAAACAGTCCAGGGAACGGTCAGCCCCAGCATTTT
. TRBJ2-5 . TRBV7-7 CASSIGRQAQETQYF TGTGCTAGCAGCATAGGCCGACAGGCCCAAGAGACCCAGTACTTC
. TRBJ2-5 . TRBV2 CASSEGLQETQYF TGTGCCAGCAGTGAGGGGCTGCAAGAGACCCAGTACTTC
. TRBJ2-7 . TRBV18 CASSRLGDDYEQYF TGTGCCAGCTCCCGGCTGGGGGACGACTACGAGCAGTACTTC
. TRBJ1-4 . TRBV6-1 CASSETQGREKLFF TGTGCCAGCAGTGAAACTCAGGGTCGGGAAAAACTGTTTTTT
. TRBJ2-3 TRBD1 TRBV7-3 CASSPWTGDTQYF TGTGCCAGCAGCCCATGGACAGGGGATACGCAGTATTTT
. TRBJ2-1 TRBD2 TRBV19 CASRSSGANEQFF TGTGCCAGTAGGTCTAGCGGGGCAAATGAGCAGTTCTTC
. TRBJ2-7 . TRBV4-1 CASSHVGRGMDSYEQYF TGCGCCAGCAGCCATGTGGGGAGGGGGATGGACTCCTACGAGCAGTACTTC
few TRBJ2-3 TRBD1 TRBV29-1 CSGSTGAVTDTQYF TGCAGCGGATCAACAGGGGCTGTCACAGATACGCAGTATTTT
. TRBJ2-5 TRBD2 TRBV7-2 CASRSASGQETQYF TGTGCCAGCAGGTCGGCTAGCGGCCAAGAGACCCAGTACTTC
. TRBJ2-7 TRBD2 TRBV29-1 CSVLKSSGRYEQYF TGCAGCGTATTAAAGTCTAGCGGGCGCTACGAGCAGTACTTC
once TRBJ1-1 . TRBV25-1 CASSPAGGYGAFF TGTGCCAGCAGCCCTGCGGGGGGGTATGGAGCTTTCTTT
. TRBJ2-3 TRBD2 TRBV9 CASSGLGLPPSDTQYF TGTGCCAGCAGCGGCCTGGGACTACCTCCTTCAGATACGCAGTATTTT
. TRBJ2-5 TRBD1 TRBV5-1 CASSAGTGGYQETQYF TGCGCCAGCAGCGCCGGGACAGGGGGATACCAAGAGACCCAGTACTTC
. TRBJ1-3 . TRBV5-1 CASSFGQSGNTIYF TGCGCCAGCAGCTTCGGACAGTCTGGAAACACCATATATTTT
. TRBJ1-6 . TRBV5-1 CASSPTMGSLHF TGCGCCAGCAGCCCTACTATGGGGTCCCTCCACTTT
. TRBJ2-1 TRBD2 TRBV19 CASTVGLAGAFYSYNEQFF TGTGCCAGTACCGTTGGACTAGCGGGGGCCTTTTACTCCTACAATGAGCAGTTCTTC
. TRBJ2-7 . TRBV20-1 CSAWGGREQYF TGCAGTGCGTGGGGGGGCCGGGAGCAGTACTTC
. TRBJ1-1 . TRBV10-3 CAIKGTTNTEAFF TGTGCCATCAAAGGGACAACTAACACTGAAGCTTTCTTT
. TRBJ2-2 . TRBV6-6 CASINTDQKNTGELFF TGTGCCAGCATCAACACGGACCAGAAGAACACCGGGGAGCTGTTTTTT
. TRBJ2-1 . TRBV2 CASMHRVADEQFF TGTGCCAGCATGCACAGGGTGGCCGATGAGCAGTTCTTC
. TRBJ2-7 . TRBV28 CASSLLAGYEQYF TGTGCCAGCAGCCTACTCGCGGGCTACGAGCAGTACTTC
. TRBJ1-4 . TRBV7-9 CASSFSGDEKLFF TGTGCCAGCAGCTTTTCAGGGGATGAAAAACTGTTTTTT
once TRBJ2-7 TRBD2 TRBV6-1 CASSEGTSGSYEQYF TGTGCCAGCAGTGAAGGGACTAGCGGGAGCTACGAGCAGTACTTC
. TRBJ2-1 . TRBV27 CASRRTDVSEQFF TGTGCCAGCAGGAGGACGGATGTGAGTGAGCAGTTCTTC
. TRBJ2-7 . TRBV18 CASSRQDEQYF TGTGCCAGCTCACGGCAGGACGAGCAGTACTTC
. TRBJ2-2 . TRBV5-1 CASSLGSRGNTGELFF TGCGCCAGCAGCCTTGGCTCCAGGGGGAACACCGGGGAGCTGTTTTTT
. TRBJ2-7 . TRBV4-1 CASSLDFDRTSYEQYF TGCGCCAGCAGCCTAGATTTTGACAGGACCTCCTACGAGCAGTACTTC
. TRBJ2-2 . TRBV11-1 CASSLSGTYTGELFF TGTGCCAGCAGCCTGTCCGGGACTTACACCGGGGAGCTGTTTTTT
. TRBJ2-2 . TRBV4-2 CASTLGSANTGELFF TGTGCCAGCACCCTGGGTTCAGCGAACACCGGGGAGCTGTTTTTT
. TRBJ1-2 TRBD1 TRBV29-1 CSVVPGQGAGIYGYTF TGCAGCGTAGTGCCGGGACAGGGTGCGGGGATATATGGCTACACCTTC
. TRBJ2-2 TRBD2 TRBV5-1 CASSSALAGGSTGELFF TGCGCCAGCAGTTCGGCCCTAGCGGGGGGCAGCACCGGGGAGCTGTTTTTT
. TRBJ2-4 TRBD1 TRBV2 CASSEITGGLAKNIQYF TGTGCCAGCAGTGAAATTACAGGGGGCTTAGCCAAAAACATTCAGTACTTC